This T cell receptor beta chain appears in the sequencing data of a study of identical twins. Findings of the study overall: The study reached conclusions through statistical analysis that was cross-sectional, not following the same donors. Analyses of zero insertions could, in part, be confounded by invariant MAIT and iNKT cells. Fewer insertions marked abundant cord blood beta clonotypes; young adult naive trended weakly, memory not at all.

TCRdb used MiXCR to reprocess the 5' RACE reads, holding one entry per CDR3 protein. This sample yields more than 350,000 distinct CDR3 sequences, of which roughly 9% are seen a single time; around 8.6% belongs to the top ten. Notes on this clonotype: Its antigen is not known.

V dropped 0 bases and J dropped 12 bases, with 12 bases sitting between them. Germline assignment: CDR1 LGHDT and CDR2 YNNKEL (reference sequence). The CDR3 totals 13 residues. The chain uses TRBV3-1 and TRBJ2-1; D is possibly TRBD2 (5 bases). This TCR derives from a woman aged 45 to 65 in good health. Input material: naive T cells sorted from blood. In nucleotides, the CDR3 is TGTGCCAGCAGCCAAGACAGCGGTAGGAGGCAGTTCTTC. Translated, it gives CASSQDSGRRQFF.